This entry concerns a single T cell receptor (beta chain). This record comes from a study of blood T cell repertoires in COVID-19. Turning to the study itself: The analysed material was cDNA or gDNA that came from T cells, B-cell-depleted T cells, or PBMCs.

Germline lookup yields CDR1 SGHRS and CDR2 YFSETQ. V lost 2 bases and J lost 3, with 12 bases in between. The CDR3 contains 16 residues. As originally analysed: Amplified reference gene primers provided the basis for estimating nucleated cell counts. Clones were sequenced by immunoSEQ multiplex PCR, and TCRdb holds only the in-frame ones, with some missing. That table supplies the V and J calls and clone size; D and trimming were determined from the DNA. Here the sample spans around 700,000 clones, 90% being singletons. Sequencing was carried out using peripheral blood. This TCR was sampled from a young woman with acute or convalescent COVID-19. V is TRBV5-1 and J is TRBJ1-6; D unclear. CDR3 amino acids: CASSLGGEVYNSPLHF. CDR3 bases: TGCGCCAGCAGCTTAGGTGGGGAGGTCTATAATTCACCCCTCCACTTT.